The rows below give T cell receptor beta chains drawn from one sample of a study of T cell responses to AZD1222 COVID-19 vaccine. This table comes from immunoSEQ multiplex PCR, and its TCRdb copy is limited to in-frame clones, with some not included. The data show some 190,000 clones, 90% to 95% seen once. Specimen: peripheral blood, collected 28 days after the second dose of the MenACWY control vaccine. These receptors all stem from an adult who received the MenACWY meningococcal vaccine as a control. Both conserved end residues are part of each CDR3. Fields, in order: CDR3 protein, D gene, J gene, V gene. D genes are given only for firm matches.

CSVGRVGVNTEAFF	.	TRBJ1-1	TRBV29-1
CASSAQLNTEAFF	.	TRBJ1-1	TRBV25-1
CASSAILAPSEQFF	.	TRBJ2-1	TRBV9
CASSFAGGSGNEQFF	TRBD2	TRBJ2-1	TRBV7-6
CASSLTGGGAEDTQYF	TRBD2	TRBJ2-3	TRBV5-1
CASSLTGRGPGYTF	.	TRBJ1-2	TRBV7-3
CASSCYEQYF	.	TRBJ2-7	TRBV27
CASSEQGNTEAFF	.	TRBJ1-1	TRBV6-1
CASKFRGSGANVLTF	.	TRBJ2-6	TRBV6-5
CSVELWTSNEQFF	.	TRBJ2-1	TRBV29-1
CASSVGGSTNEKLFF	.	TRBJ1-4	TRBV9
CASGTSGVQDTQYF	TRBD2	TRBJ2-3	TRBV7-9
CASSGATRGGPYGYTF	.	TRBJ1-2	TRBV6-1